The 21 T cell receptor beta chains given below trace back to one sample, sequenced in a study of post-analysis software for immune sequencing data. No antigen is known for these receptors. Libraries were made from TCR beta cDNA, and they carried unique molecular identifiers. TCRdb reanalysed the PCR reads using MiXCR and keeps one entry per CDR3 protein. The sample includes under 650,000 distinct CDR3 sequences, around 47% of them seen just once. Study-level findings and limits: Several TRBV segments (TRBV5-6, TRBV5-1 and TRBV20-1 among them) occurred more frequently in patients than in controls.

The sequencing input was blood. The receptors come from a girl aged 5 to 17 with multiple sclerosis.

The table lists this clonotype with a few counts. The gene calls are TRBV7-2 and TRBJ2-1; 9 bases agree with TRBD2. Germline CDR1 is SGHTA and CDR2 is FQGNSA. With V trimmed by 4 bases and J by 12 bases, 10 bases remained unmatched. This CDR3 comprises 14 residues. The DNA for the CDR3 is TGTGCCAGCAGCTCTAGTCTAAGCGGGGGGCGGCAGTTCTTC. The encoded protein is CASSSSLSGGRQFF.

This sequence joins TRBV11-3 and TRBJ2-1; weak D call: TRBD1 (7 bases). The germline V and J ends were trimmed by 4 bases and 10 bases, with 17 bases remaining between them. Germline values: CDR1 SGHNT, CDR2 YENEEA. The CDR3 is 14 amino acids. CDR3 nucleotides: TGTGCCAGCAGCTCCGCCGCCCAGGGGGGCGAGCAGTTCTTC. Residues: CASSSAAQGGEQFF.

V and J are TRBV29-1 and TRBJ2-1; tentatively, D is TRBD1 or TRBD2 (5 bases each). This CDR3 is built from 16 residues. V dropped 0 bases and J dropped 0 bases, with 12 bases sitting between them. Germline-derived CDR1 and CDR2 are SQVTM and ANQGSEA. DNA of the CDR3: TGCAGCGTTGAAGAAGGGGCAGGGAGCTCCTACAATGAGCAGTTCTTC. Residues: CSVEEGAGSSYNEQFF.

With regard to this clonotype: A much larger clone lies a single base off, so this may be a read error. V is TRBV11-2 and J is TRBJ2-3; no clear D. With 1 base removed from V and 1 base from J, the gap between germline ends came to 6 bases. Germline CDR1 and CDR2: SGHAT and FQNNGV. The CDR3 has 14 amino acids. This CDR3 reads CASSLGRRTDTQYF. CDR3 DNA: TGTGCCAGCAGCTTAGGACGGCGCACAGATACGCAGTATTTT.

This clonotype was seen a few times. The chain's CDR3 is CASSFLPTSGSQTQYF. CDR3 coding DNA: TGCGCCAGCAGCTTCTTGCCGACTAGCGGGAGCCAGACCCAGTACTTC. The V and J genes are TRBV5-1 and TRBJ2-5, with 12 nucleotides matching TRBD2. J gave up 6 bases and V 2 bases, and 8 bases lay outside the gene matches. The CDR3 loop spans 16 amino acids. Germline-derived CDR1 and CDR2 are SGHRS and YFSETQ. The complete variable domain, with remaining parts taken from reference TRBV5-1 and TRBJ2-5, reads KAGVTQTPRYLIKTRGQQVTLSCSPISGHRSVSWYQQTPGQGLQFLFEYFSETQRNKGNFPGRFSGRQFSNSRSEMNVSTLELGDSALYLCASSFLPTSGSQTQYFGPGTRLLVL.

This chain connects TRBV9 to TRBJ2-3, with a tentative D call TRBD2 (5 bases). V lost 1 base, J lost 6 bases, and 15 bases lay in between. From germline, CDR1 is SGDLS and CDR2 YYNGEE. This CDR3 region has 15 residues. The CDR3 bases are TGTGCCAGCAGCGTAACCAGCGGTGGTCTCGATACGCAGTATTTT. It specifies CASSVTSGGLDTQYF.

This clonotype has a single count. The junction departs from germline at one end; a sequencing error may be responsible. V gene TRBV6-5 combines with J gene TRBJ2-1; 10 positions agree with TRBD1. CDR3 length: 15 residues. Germline CDR1 reads MNHEY; CDR2 reads SVGAGI. As DNA, the CDR3 is TGTGCCGGCAGTACAGGGACAGGGGCATACAATGAGCAGTTCTTC. It specifies CAGSTGTGAYNEQFF.

The chain has TRBV12-3 or TRBV12-4 and TRBJ2-3; TRBD2 aligns across 10 bases. This CDR3 is 14 amino acids long. With V trimmed by 8 bases and J by 2 bases, 4 bases remained unmatched. The CDR3 bases are TGTGCCAGCTCCACTAGCGGGATCACAGATACGCAGTATTTT. Amino acid sequence: CASSTSGITDTQYF.

The V gene is TRBV15, the J gene TRBJ2-5; TRBD1 is a possible D gene (5 bases). This CDR3 is 15 amino acids long. V dropped 6 bases and J dropped 3 bases, with 17 bases sitting between them. Germline V gene lookup returns CDR1 LNHNV and CDR2 YYDKDF (reference sequence). CDR3 bases: TGTGCCACCAGTTCCCAGGGCAGGTGGGAAGAGACCCAGTACTTC. It specifies CATSSQGRWEETQYF.

This chain links TRBV6-5 with TRBJ1-1; D not resolved. This CDR3 spans 11 amino acids. The germline V and J ends were trimmed by 3 bases and 4 bases, with 3 bases remaining between them. Germline loops: CDR1 MNHEY, CDR2 SVGAGI. The CDR3, as DNA: TGTGCCAGCAGTTATGGCACTGAAGCTTTCTTT. Its translation: CASSYGTEAFF.

This clonotype was counted between two and nine times. The chain uses TRBV4-1 and TRBJ1-5; unclear D gene. Germline V gives CDR1 MGHRA, CDR2 YSYEKL. Trimming shortened V by 0 bases and J by 5 bases, and 11 bases separated the two germline ends. This CDR3 region has 15 residues. As DNA, the CDR3 is TGCGCCAGCAGCCAAGAACACCCTAGAGATCAGCCCCAGCATTTT. Its protein is CASSQEHPRDQPQHF.

V usage is TRBV29-1 and J usage is TRBJ1-1; D gene ambiguous. Germline V gene sequence: CDR1 SQVTM, CDR2 ANQGSEA. The V end lost 4 bases, the J end lost 0 bases, and 9 bases lay between the germline ends. The CDR3 totals 13 residues. The CDR3 DNA follows: TGCAGCGTTGCTACGCGGATGAACACTGAAGCTTTCTTT. Translated: CSVATRMNTEAFF.

In its sample, this clonotype was seen a few times. The V call is TRBV20-1, the J call TRBJ1-2, with D maybe TRBD1 (6 bases). Germline-derived CDR1 and CDR2 are DFQATT and SNEGSKA (reference sequence). The CDR3 has 13 amino acids. The V and J ends lost 4 bases and 6 bases respectively, with 15 bases between them. The CDR3 DNA reads TGCAGTGCTATTACACAGGGAAGCAATGGCTACACCTTC. This translates into CSAITQGSNGYTF.

This clonotype has only a few counts. The chain employs TRBV6-1 and TRBJ2-7, with TRBD2 as a possible D gene (6 bases). The length of the CDR3 is 17 residues. Trimming stripped 5 bases from V and 2 bases from J, with 22 bases between. Looked up from germline, CDR1 is MNHNS and CDR2 is SASEGT. CDR3 protein: CASSLLPGLSATYEQYF. DNA of the CDR3: TGTGCCAGCAGTCTTCTTCCGGGACTTTCCGCCACCTACGAGCAGTACTTC.

The J gene is TRBJ2-7, the V gene TRBV12-3 or TRBV12-4; D ambiguous. The CDR3 contains 12 residues. V lost 6 bases to trimming and J lost 6 bases, with 12 bases between them. CDR3 sequence reads: CASSLATSEQYF. In DNA, the CDR3 is TGTGCCAGCAGCCTTGCCACCAGCGAGCAGTACTTC.

A few counts support this clonotype. The rearrangement uses TRBV5-1 and TRBJ1-1; D is perhaps TRBD1 (6 bases). Germline V gives CDR1 SGHRS, CDR2 YFSETQ. This CDR3 is built from 15 residues. The V end lost 3 bases, the J end lost 0 bases, and 12 bases lay between the germline ends. The CDR3 here is CASSWGQTMNTEAFF. In DNA, the CDR3 is TGCGCCAGCAGCTGGGGACAAACCATGAACACTGAAGCTTTCTTT.

In this sample, this clonotype turned up a few times. This chain joins TRBV12-3 or TRBV12-4 and TRBJ1-1; D remains unclear. The CDR3 loop spans 14 amino acids. V was cut by 1 base and J by 0 bases, with 6 bases left in between. CDR3 coding DNA: TGTGCCAGCAGTTTAGGCACGATGAACACTGAAGCTTTCTTT. Translating gives CASSLGTMNTEAFF.

The chain has TRBV7-9 and TRBJ2-5, with 7 bases lining up with TRBD2. The DNA end favors TRBJ2-7, so the J call may be wrong. Looked up from germline, CDR1 is SEHNR and CDR2 is FQNEAQ (reference sequence). The CDR3 runs 17 residues. The CDR3 sequence is CASSSAYVGLVKYEQYF. In DNA form, the CDR3 reads TGTGCCAGCAGCTCAGCTTATGTAGGACTAGTGAAATACGAGCAGTACTTC.

This clonotype came up a few times. This chain connects TRBV12-3 or TRBV12-4 to TRBJ2-7, with D hard to call. The DNA end is more similar to TRBJ2-4, so the J call may be wrong. This CDR3 has 13 amino acids. CDR3 sequence reads: CASSFDIRYIQYF. The CDR3 DNA follows: TGTGCCAGCAGTTTTGATATCCGGTACATTCAGTACTTC.

The gene calls are TRBV10-3 and TRBJ1-6; weak D call: TRBD1 (5 bases). Between the trimmed V and J ends, which lost 4 bases and 0 bases, there was a span of 13 bases. CDR3 size: 17 residues. Germline-derived CDR1 and CDR2 are ENHRY and SYGVKD. CDR3 protein: CAISAYRGSSYNSPLHF. CDR3 sequence (DNA): TGTGCCATCAGTGCTTATCGGGGGAGCTCCTATAATTCACCCCTCCACTTT.

The chain couples TRBV3-1 to TRBJ1-2; no reliable D call. Between the trimmed V and J ends, which lost 0 bases and 4 bases, there was a span of 9 bases. The CDR3 has 14 residues. CDR1 LGHDT and CDR2 YNNKEL come from the germline V gene (reference sequence). The CDR3 bases are TGTGCCAGCAGCCAAGATCCGGGGTCCTATGGCTACACCTTC. This sequence encodes CASSQDPGSYGYTF. Filled out from reference TRBV3-1 and TRBJ1-2, the complete variable domain reads DTAVSQTPKYLVTQMGNDKSIKCEQNLGHDTMYWYKQDSKKFLKIMFSYNNKELIINETVPNRFSPKSPDKAHLNLHINSLELGDSAVYFCASSQDPGSYGYTFGSGTRLTVV.